The clone carrying this T cell receptor (beta chain) was seen ten or more times. TCRdb re-called the multiplex PCR reads with MiXCR, one entry per CDR3 protein. The sample lists 150,000 to 250,000 distinct CDR3 sequences, 30% to 40% occurring once. The source of the sample is a study of breast tumors, draining lymph nodes, adjacent tissues. The germline CDR1 and CDR2 sequences are SGHKS and YYEKEE (reference sequence). The CDR3 extends over 17 amino acids. V was clipped by 3 bases and J by 2 bases; unmatched bases: 12. The lymph nodes were axillary draining lymph nodes from breast cancer patients. This chain links TRBV5-5 with TRBJ2-7, with 9 bases fitting TRBD2. Input material: axillary lymph node tissue. The receptor comes from a female donor with breast cancer. Some clones in this sample may be carry-over from other donors' samples. This chain's CDR3 is CASSSRASGAYPYEQYF. CDR3 sequence (DNA): TGTGCCAGCAGCTCCCGCGCTAGCGGGGCTTACCCCTACGAGCAGTACTTC.